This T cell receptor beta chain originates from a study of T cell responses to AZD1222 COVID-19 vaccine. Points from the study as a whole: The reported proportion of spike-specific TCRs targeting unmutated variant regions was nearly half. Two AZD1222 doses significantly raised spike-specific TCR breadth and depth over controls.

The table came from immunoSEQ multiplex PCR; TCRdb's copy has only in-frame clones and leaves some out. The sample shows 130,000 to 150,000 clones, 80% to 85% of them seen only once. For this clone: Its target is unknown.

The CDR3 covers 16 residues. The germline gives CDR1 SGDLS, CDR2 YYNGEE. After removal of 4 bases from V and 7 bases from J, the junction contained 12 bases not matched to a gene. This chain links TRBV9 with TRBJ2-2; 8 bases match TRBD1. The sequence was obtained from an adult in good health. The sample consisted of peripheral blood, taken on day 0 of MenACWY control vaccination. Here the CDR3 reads CASSPRGAGGDGELFF. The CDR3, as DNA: TGTGCCAGCAGCCCAAGGGGGGCAGGGGGCGACGGGGAGCTGTTTTTT.